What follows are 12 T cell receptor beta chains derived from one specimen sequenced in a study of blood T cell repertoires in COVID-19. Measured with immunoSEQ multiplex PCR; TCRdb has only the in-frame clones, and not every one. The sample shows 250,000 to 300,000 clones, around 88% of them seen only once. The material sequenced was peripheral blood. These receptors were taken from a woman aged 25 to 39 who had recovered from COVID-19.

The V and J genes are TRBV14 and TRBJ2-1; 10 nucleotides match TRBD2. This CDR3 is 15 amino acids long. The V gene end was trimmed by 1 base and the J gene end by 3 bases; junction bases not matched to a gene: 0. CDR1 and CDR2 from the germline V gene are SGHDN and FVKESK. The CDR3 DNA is TGTGCCAGCAGCCAAGTAGCGGGGGGCTACAATGAGCAGTTCTTC. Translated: CASSQVAGGYNEQFF. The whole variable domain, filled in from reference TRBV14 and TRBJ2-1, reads EAGVTQFPSHSVIEKGQTVTLRCDPISGHDNLYWYRRVMGKEIKFLLHFVKESKQDESGMPNNRFLAERTGGTYSTLKVQPAELEDSGVYFCASSQVAGGYNEQFFGPGTRLTVL.

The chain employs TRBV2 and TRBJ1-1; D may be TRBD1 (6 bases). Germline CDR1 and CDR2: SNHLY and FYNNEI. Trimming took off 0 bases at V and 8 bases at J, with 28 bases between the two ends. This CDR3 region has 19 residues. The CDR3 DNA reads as TGTGCCAGCAGTGAAGCGCTTCTAAGTACAGGGAGCACTACCTCCGAAGCTTTCTTT. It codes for CASSEALLSTGSTTSEAFF.

CDR3 in amino acids: CASSQPGGGPETQYF. DNA for the CDR3: TGTGCCAGCAGTCAGCCGGGGGGGGGTCCGGAGACCCAGTACTTC. The chain is built from TRBV6-5 and TRBJ2-5; 8 positions agree with TRBD2. CDR3 length: 15 amino acids. Trimming took 5 bases from V and 5 from J; bases not matched to a gene: 10. CDR1 is MNHEY, CDR2 SVGAGI, per germline.

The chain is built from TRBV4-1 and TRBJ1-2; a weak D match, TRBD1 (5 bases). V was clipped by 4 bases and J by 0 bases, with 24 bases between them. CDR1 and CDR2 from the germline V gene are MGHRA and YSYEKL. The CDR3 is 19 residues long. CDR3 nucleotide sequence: TGCGCCAGCAGCCCGTCGACCAGCAGCGGGGGGACCGCTAACTATGGCTACACCTTC. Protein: CASSPSTSSGGTANYGYTF.

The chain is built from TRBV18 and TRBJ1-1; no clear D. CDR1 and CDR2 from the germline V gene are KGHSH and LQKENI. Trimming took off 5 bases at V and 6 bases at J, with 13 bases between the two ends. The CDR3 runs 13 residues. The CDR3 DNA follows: TGTGCCAGCTCAGCAAATACAGTAGCTGAAGCTTTCTTT. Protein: CASSANTVAEAFF. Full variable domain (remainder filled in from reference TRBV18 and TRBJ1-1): NAGVMQNPRHLVRRRGQEARLRCSPMKGHSHVYWYRQLPEEGLKFMVYLQKENIIDESGMPKERFSAEFPKEGPSILRIQQVVRGDSAAYFCASSANTVAEAFFGQGTRLTVV.

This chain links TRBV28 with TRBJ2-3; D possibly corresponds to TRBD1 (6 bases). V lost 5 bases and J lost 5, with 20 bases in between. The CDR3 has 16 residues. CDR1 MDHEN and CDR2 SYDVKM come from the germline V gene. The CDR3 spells CASSKSDSRMLDTQYF. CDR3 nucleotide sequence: TGTGCCAGCAGTAAGTCGGACAGTAGGATGTTAGATACGCAGTATTTT.

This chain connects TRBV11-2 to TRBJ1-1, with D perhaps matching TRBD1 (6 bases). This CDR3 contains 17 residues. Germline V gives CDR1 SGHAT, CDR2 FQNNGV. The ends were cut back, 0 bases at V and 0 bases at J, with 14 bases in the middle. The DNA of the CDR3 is TGTGCCAGCAGCTTAGAGCCAAGGGGGTACATGAACACTGAAGCTTTCTTT. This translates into CASSLEPRGYMNTEAFF.

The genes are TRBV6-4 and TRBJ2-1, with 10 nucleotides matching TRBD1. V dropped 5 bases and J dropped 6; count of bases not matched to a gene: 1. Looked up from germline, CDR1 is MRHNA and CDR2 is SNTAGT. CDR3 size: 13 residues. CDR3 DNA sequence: TGTGCCAGCAGTAGGGACAGGGGCAATGAGCAGTTCTTC. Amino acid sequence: CASSRDRGNEQFF.

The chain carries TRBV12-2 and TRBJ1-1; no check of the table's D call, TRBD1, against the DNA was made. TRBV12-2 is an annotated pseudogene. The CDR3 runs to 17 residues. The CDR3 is CARLNRGREGKDTEAFF. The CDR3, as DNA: TGTGCAAGGCTTAATAGGGGGCGCGAGGGTAAGGACACTGAAGCTTTCTTT.

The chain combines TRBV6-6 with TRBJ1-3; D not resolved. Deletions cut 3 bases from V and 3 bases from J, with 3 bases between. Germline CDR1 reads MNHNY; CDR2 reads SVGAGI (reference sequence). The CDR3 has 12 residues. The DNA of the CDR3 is TGTGCCAGCAGTTATAATGGAAACACCATATATTTT. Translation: CASSYNGNTIYF.

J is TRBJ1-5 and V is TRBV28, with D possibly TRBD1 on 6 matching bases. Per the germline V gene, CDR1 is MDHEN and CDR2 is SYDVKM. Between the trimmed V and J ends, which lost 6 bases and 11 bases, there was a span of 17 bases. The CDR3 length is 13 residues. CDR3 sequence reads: CASSRQDLGAQHF. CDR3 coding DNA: TGTGCCAGCAGCCGACAGGACCTTGGGGCCCAGCATTTT. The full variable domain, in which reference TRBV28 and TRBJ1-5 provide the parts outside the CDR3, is DVKVTQSSRYLVKRTGEKVFLECVQDMDHENMFWYRQDPGLGLRLIYFSYDVKMKEKGDIPEGYSVSREKKERFSLILESASTNQTSMYLCASSRQDLGAQHFGDGTRLSIL.

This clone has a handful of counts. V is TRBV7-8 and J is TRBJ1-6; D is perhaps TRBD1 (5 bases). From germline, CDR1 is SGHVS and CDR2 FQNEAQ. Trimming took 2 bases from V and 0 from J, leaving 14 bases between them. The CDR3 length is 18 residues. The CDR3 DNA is TGTGCCAGCAGCTTACGACTGGGGCCTAGCTCCTATAATTCACCCCTCCACTTT. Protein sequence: CASSLRLGPSSYNSPLHF.